This T cell receptor (beta chain) was documented in a study of control samples from healthy donors and cancer patients. The method was immunoSEQ multiplex PCR; TCRdb's version includes in-frame clones alone and lacks a portion of them. The table lists more than 150,000 clones, approximately 93% of them singletons. CDR1 and CDR2 (germline): LGHDT, YNNKEL (reference sequence). V lost 5 bases to trimming and J lost 7 bases; unmatched junction nucleotides: 6. The CDR3 is made up of 13 amino acids. The sequenced sample was blood. The TCR sequence derives from a middle-aged man in good health. V is TRBV3-1 (or the pseudogene TRBV3-2) and J is TRBJ2-7, with 9 positions matching TRBD1. This CDR3 reads CASSRDRVGEQYF. The CDR3 DNA sequence: TGTGCCAGCAGCAGGGACAGGGTAGGTGAGCAGTACTTC.